This T cell receptor beta chain was captured in a study of T cell changes during pregnancy in multiple sclerosis. Germline V gene lookup returns CDR1 SEHNR and CDR2 FQNEAQ (reference sequence). Between the trimmed V and J ends, which lost 0 bases and 7 bases, there was a span of 12 bases. This CDR3 is built from 14 residues. Assay used: immunoSEQ multiplex PCR; TCRdb lists only in-frame clones, some missing. The sample consists of about 130,000 clones, around 95% of them appearing once. This TCR was sampled from a female donor with multiple sclerosis, enrolled in a pregnancy study. The material was peripheral blood, obtained after pregnancy. The chain is built from TRBV7-9 and TRBJ1-2, with D tentatively TRBD1 (5 bases). CDR3 loop: CASSLARQSGGYTF. For the CDR3, the DNA is TGTGCCAGCAGCTTAGCGCGACAGAGTGGTGGCTACACCTTC.